The clone carrying this T cell receptor (beta chain) was found many times. The germline CDR1 and CDR2 sequences are SGHVS and FQNEAQ. This CDR3 comprises 15 residues. After removal of 1 base from V and 8 bases from J, the junction contained 4 bases not matched to a gene. Arm-PCR of CDR3 regions and iRepertoire HTBI primers were the basis on which TCR beta libraries were built. TCRdb itself ran the multiplex PCR reads through MiXCR, one entry per CDR3 protein. The data contain hundreds of thousands of distinct CDR3 sequences, around a fifth of them seen just once; the ten biggest clones take up less than 30%. Stated time point: persistent/refractory GD, antithyroid drugs over 5 years with positive TRAb. From RNA extracted from PBMCs, the TCR library was made. This entry is derived from a study of regulatory T cells in long-lasting Graves disease. Study information: The definition of persistent Graves' disease was over 5 years of antithyroid drugs with positive TSH receptor antibodies.

The material sequenced was peripheral blood mononuclear cells (PBMCs), taken when the disease was refractory, from a patient treated with antithyroid drugs. The rearrangement joins TRBV7-8 to TRBJ1-4, with TRBD1 matching over 10 bases. The receptor comes from a female donor with Graves disease. CDR3 DNA: TGTGCCAGCAGCTTAGGGGGGACAGGGGCCGAAAAACTGTTTTTT. This codes for CASSLGGTGAEKLFF.